This TCR beta chain was retrieved from a study of T-cell reconstitution after alpha-beta-depleted transplantation in children (dated by TCRdb to 2016 to 2017). In terms of the full investigation: Using TCR repertoire profiling, the study followed T-cell immune reconstitution in a quantitative way in children after TCRalphabeta/CD19-depleted allogeneic hematopoietic cell transplantation. Paper-wide results and their limitations: In some patients, the high TCRbeta diversity seen at day 60 was put down to recipient T cells and intrathymic progenitors that had survived conditioning. Over the following months the frequencies of hyperexpanded clones went down, and after one year T-cell counts and TCRbeta diversity were mostly credited to newly produced T cells. The apparently early alphabetaT-cell count recovery about two months after transplant was reportedly dependent on only several hundred rapidly expanded clones derived from non-depleted graft cells.

Preparation of the library involved PCR. The listed sequencing device is Illumina HiSeq 2500. To normalize quantification of the TCRbeta repertoire, the TCR libraries were built with molecular barcoding that relied on unique molecular identifiers. Through fastp at Q25 and MiXCR, TCRdb rebuilt clones from the public reads, retaining in-frame beta chains. Every distinct CDR3 protein forms one entry, paired with its most common genes and DNA. The sample contains 45,000 to 60,000 distinct CDR3 sequences, approximately 52% of them found a single time. 35% to 40% of the sample comes from the top ten. The treatment or condition label here, explained by the study, means: allogeneic hematopoietic cell transplantation with graft depleted of TCRalphabeta T cells and CD19 B cells. TCRalphabeta/CD19-depleted allogeneic hematopoietic cell grafts were given to the transplant recipients, all of whom were children.

The germline V gene (reference sequence) sets CDR1 to DFQATT and CDR2 to SNEGSKA. Clipping removes 6 bases from V and 5 bases from J, with 11 as the unmatched junction base count. The CDR3 has 14 amino acids, counting the end cysteine and phenylalanine. The only DNA kept is the CDR3, 42 bases in frame from the first base. This clonotype has a handful of counts. Its antigen is not yet known. The input lacks base qualities; no much larger clone sits a single base away. The receptor chain draws on TRBV20-1 and TRBJ2-7; the junction holds 9 bases that match TRBD1. The clonotype comes from a boy less than two years old with SCID, due to receive a stem cell transplant. This sample comprised peripheral blood, obtained before TCRalphabeta/CD19-depleted stem cell transplant. The CDR3 loop reads CSANQGTGKHEQYF. The bases read TGCAGTGCGAATCAGGGGACAGGGAAGCACGAGCAGTACTTC.